The sample holds a few counts of the clone carrying this T cell receptor beta chain. These data come from a study of T-cell memory formation after mild COVID-19. Using its own MiXCR run on the 5' RACE reads, TCRdb lists one record per CDR3 protein. The sample includes 250,000 to 300,000 distinct CDR3 sequences, 15% to 20% seen only once; the top ten take roughly 24%. Trimming pared 5 bases from V and 12 bases from J, leaving 19 bases between. CDR3 length: 13 amino acids. Germline lookup yields CDR1 SEHNR and CDR2 FQNEAQ (reference sequence). The rearrangement joins TRBV7-9 to TRBJ1-1; D is possibly TRBD1 (5 bases). Sequencing used PBMCs or a T cell subset sorted from them (not recorded which). The receptor was isolated from a man younger than 35 who had mild COVID-19 (a few samples of this study predate the infection). Cell type and time point are not known. In nucleotides, the CDR3 is TGTGCCAGCAGCGCGCGGACCGGGACCGAAACTTTCTTT. Translating it yields CASSARTGTETFF.